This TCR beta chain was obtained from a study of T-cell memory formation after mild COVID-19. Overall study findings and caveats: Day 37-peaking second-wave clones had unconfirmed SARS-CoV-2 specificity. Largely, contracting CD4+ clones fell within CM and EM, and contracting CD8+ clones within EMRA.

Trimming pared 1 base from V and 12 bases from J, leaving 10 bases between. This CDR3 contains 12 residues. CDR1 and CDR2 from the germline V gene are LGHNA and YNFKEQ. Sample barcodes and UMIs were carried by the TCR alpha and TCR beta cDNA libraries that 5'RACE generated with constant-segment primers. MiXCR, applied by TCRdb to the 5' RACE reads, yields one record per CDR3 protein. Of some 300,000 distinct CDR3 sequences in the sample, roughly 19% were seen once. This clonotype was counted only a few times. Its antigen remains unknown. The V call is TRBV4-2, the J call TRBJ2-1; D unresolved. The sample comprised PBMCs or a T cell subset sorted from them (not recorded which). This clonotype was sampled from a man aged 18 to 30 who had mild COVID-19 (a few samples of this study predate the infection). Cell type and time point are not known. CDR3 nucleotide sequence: TGTGCCAGCAGCCAAGGCGTACAAGGGCAGTTCTTC. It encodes CASSQGVQGQFF.